This record concerns one T cell receptor beta chain sequence. A Seattle source enrolled patients during active infection and followed them longitudinally. This entry belongs to a study of blood T cell repertoires in COVID-19. Turning to the study itself: Italy, Spain and the United States were the sources of the convalescent and acute COVID-19 samples. In each case, the material was cDNA or gDNA derived from T cells, B-cell-depleted T cells, or PBMCs.

Authors' analysis steps: Estimates of nucleated cell counts were drawn from the amplification of reference gene primers. Profiling relied on immunoSEQ multiplex PCR, and the TCRdb table lists in-frame clones only, not all of them. The V and J calls and the clone size are those of that table, but D and trimming were determined from the DNA. The sample lists about 390,000 clones; around 87% were seen once. This CDR3 spans 18 amino acids. Germline values: CDR1 MGHRA, CDR2 YSYEKL. V was cut by 0 bases and J by 0 bases, with 15 bases left in between. The gene calls are TRBV4-1 and TRBJ2-4, with D possibly being TRBD1 (7 bases). The TCR originated in a woman in her fifties or sixties with COVID-19, enrolled during active disease. Sequencing input: peripheral blood. CDR3 coding DNA: TGCGCCAGCAGCCAAGAGCCAAACAGGGGACTAGCCAAAAACATTCAGTACTTC. This translates into CASSQEPNRGLAKNIQYF.